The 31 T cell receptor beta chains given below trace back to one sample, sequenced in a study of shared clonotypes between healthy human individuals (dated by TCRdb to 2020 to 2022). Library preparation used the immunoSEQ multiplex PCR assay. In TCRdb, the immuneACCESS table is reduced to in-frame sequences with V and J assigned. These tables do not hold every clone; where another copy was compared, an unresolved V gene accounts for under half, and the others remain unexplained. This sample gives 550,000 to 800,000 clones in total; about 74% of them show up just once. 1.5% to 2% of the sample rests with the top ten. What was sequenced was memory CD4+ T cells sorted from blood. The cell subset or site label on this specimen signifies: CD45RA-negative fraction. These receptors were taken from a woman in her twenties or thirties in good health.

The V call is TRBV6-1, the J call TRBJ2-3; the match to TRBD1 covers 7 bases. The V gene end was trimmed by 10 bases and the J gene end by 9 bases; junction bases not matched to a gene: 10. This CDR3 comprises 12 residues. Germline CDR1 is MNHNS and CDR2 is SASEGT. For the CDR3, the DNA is TGTGCCATTACACGACCGGGACAGACGCAGTATTTT. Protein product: CAITRPGQTQYF.

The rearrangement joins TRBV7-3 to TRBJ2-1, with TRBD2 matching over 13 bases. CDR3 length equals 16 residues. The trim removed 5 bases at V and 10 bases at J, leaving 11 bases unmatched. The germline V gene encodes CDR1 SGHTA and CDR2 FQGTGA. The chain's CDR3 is CASSPAGTSGVGEQFF. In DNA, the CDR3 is TGTGCCAGCAGCCCCGCCGGGACTAGCGGGGTGGGGGAGCAGTTCTTC.

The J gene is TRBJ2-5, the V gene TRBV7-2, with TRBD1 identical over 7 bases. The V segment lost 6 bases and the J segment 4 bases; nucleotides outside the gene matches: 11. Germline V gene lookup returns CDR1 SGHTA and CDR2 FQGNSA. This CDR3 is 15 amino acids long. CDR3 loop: CASSHQQGTLETQYF. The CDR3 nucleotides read TGTGCCAGCAGTCACCAACAGGGGACCCTAGAGACCCAGTACTTC.

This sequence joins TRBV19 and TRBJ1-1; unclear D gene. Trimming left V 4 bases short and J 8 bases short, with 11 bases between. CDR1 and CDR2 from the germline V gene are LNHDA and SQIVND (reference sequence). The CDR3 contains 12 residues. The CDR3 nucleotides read TGTGCCAGTAGTAGGGAAGAGGGAGAAGCTTTCTTT. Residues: CASSREEGEAFF.

This CDR3 reads CASRNRGAPSYNEQFF. CDR3 bases: TGTGCCAGCAGGAATCGTGGAGCGCCCTCCTACAATGAGCAGTTCTTC. J is TRBJ2-1 and V is TRBV28; D gene uncertain. The CDR3 has 16 amino acids. Trimming stripped 6 bases from V and 0 bases from J, with 15 bases between. Germline V lookup: CDR1 MDHEN, CDR2 SYDVKM. Based on the CDR3 plus reference TRBV28 and TRBJ2-1, the full variable domain is DVKVTQSSRYLVKRTGEKVFLECVQDMDHENMFWYRQDPGLGLRLIYFSYDVKMKEKGDIPEGYSVSREKKERFSLILESASTNQTSMYLCASRNRGAPSYNEQFFGPGTRLTVL.

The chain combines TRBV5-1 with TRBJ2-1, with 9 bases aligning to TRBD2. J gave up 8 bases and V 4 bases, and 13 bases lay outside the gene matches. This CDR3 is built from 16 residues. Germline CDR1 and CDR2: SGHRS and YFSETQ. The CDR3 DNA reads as TGCGCCAGCAGCCGTGCCCCTAGCGGGATAGTAGATGAGCAGTTCTTC. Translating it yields CASSRAPSGIVDEQFF.

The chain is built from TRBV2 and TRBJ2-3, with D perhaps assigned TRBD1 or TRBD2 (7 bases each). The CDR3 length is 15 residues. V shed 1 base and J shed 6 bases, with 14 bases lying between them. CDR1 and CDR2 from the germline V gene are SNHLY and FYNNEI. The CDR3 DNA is TGTGCCAGCAGTGAAGGACTAGCCAGGGGGGATACGCAGTATTTT. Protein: CASSEGLARGDTQYF. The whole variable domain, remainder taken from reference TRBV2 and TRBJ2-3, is EPEVTQTPSHQVTQMGQEVILRCVPISNHLYFYWYRQILGQKVEFLVSFYNNEISEKSEIFDDQFSVERPDGSNFTLKIRSTKLEDSAMYFCASSEGLARGDTQYFGPGTRLTVL.

The CDR3: CASSPLRINEQFF. The CDR3 DNA reads TGTGCCAGCTCACCCCTCAGGATCAATGAGCAGTTCTTC. This chain links TRBV18 with TRBJ2-1; D gene ambiguous. Germline V CDR1 and CDR2: KGHSH, LQKENI. The CDR3 has 13 amino acids. V lost 3 bases to trimming and J lost 6 bases, with 9 bases between them.

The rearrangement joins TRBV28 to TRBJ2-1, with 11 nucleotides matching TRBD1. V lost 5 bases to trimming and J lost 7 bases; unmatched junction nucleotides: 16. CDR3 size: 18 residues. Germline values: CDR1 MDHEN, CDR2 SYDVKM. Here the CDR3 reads CASSTHAAGTGGMNEQFF. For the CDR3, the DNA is TGTGCCAGCAGTACCCACGCCGCCGGGACAGGGGGTATGAATGAGCAGTTCTTC.

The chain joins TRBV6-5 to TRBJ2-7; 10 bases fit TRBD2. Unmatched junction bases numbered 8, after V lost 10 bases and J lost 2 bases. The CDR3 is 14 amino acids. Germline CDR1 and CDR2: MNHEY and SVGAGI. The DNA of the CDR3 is TGTGCCACCACCAGGACTAGCGGTACCTACGAGCAGTACTTC. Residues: CATTRTSGTYEQYF.

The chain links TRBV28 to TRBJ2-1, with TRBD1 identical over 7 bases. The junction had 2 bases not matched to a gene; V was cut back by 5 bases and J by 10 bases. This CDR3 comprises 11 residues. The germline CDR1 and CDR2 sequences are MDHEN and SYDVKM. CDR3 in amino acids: CASSDRDEQFF. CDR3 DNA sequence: TGTGCCAGCAGTGACAGGGACGAGCAGTTCTTC.

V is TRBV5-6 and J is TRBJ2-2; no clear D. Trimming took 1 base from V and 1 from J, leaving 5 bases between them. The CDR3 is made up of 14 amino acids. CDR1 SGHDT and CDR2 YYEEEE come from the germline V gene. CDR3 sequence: CASSLLENTGELFF. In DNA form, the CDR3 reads TGTGCCAGCAGCTTGTTAGAGAACACCGGGGAGCTGTTTTTT.

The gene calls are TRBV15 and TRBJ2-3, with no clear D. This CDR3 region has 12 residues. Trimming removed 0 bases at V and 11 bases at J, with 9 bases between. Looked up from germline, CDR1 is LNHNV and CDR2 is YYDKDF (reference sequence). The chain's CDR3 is CATSRDFGRQYF. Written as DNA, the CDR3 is TGTGCCACCAGCAGAGACTTCGGACGGCAGTATTTT.

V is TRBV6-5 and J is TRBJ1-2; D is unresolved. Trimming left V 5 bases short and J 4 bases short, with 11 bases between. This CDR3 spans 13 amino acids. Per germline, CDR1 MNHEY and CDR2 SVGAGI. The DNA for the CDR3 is TGTGCCAGCAGTGAAACAGATTTCTATGGCTACACCTTC. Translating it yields CASSETDFYGYTF.

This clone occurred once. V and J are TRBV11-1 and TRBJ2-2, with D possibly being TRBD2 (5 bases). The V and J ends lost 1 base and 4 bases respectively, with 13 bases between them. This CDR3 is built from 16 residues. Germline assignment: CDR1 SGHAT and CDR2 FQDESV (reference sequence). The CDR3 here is CASSLGGRGITGELFF. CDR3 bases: TGTGCCAGCAGCTTAGGTGGTAGAGGGATCACCGGGGAGCTGTTTTTT.

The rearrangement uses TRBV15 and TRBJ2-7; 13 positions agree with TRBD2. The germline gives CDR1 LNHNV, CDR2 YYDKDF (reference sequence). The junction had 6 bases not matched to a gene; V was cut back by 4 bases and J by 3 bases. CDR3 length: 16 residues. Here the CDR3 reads CATSKRGLAGHYEQYF. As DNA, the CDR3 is TGTGCCACCAGCAAAAGGGGACTAGCGGGGCACTACGAGCAGTACTTC. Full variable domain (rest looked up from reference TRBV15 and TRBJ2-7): DAMVIQNPRYQVTQFGKPVTLSCSQTLNHNVMYWYQQKSSQAPKLLFHYYDKDFNNEADTPDNFQSRRPNTSFCFLDIRSPGLGDTAMYLCATSKRGLAGHYEQYFGPGTRLTVT.

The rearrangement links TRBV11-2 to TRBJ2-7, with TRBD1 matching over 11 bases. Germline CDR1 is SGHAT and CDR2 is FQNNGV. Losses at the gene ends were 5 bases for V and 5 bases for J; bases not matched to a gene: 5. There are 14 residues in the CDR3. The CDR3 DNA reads TGTGCCAGCAGCATAGGACAGGGGGCAGACGAGCAGTACTTC. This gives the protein CASSIGQGADEQYF.

The CDR3 sequence: CATETGDRDYAEQYF. Written as DNA, the CDR3 is TGTGCCACCGAGACAGGGGACAGGGATTACGCGGAGCAGTACTTC. The rearrangement uses TRBV28 and TRBJ2-7, with TRBD1 identical over 9 bases. The CDR3 runs to 15 residues. Per germline, CDR1 MDHEN and CDR2 SYDVKM. J gave up 7 bases and V 10 bases, and 17 bases lay outside the gene matches.

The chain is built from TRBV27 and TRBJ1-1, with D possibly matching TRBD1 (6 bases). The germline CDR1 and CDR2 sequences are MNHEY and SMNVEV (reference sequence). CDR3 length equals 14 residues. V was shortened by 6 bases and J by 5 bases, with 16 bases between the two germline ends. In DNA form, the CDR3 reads TGTGCCAGCAGGTCCAGGGGTTGGGGGACTGAAGCTTTCTTT. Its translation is CASRSRGWGTEAFF.

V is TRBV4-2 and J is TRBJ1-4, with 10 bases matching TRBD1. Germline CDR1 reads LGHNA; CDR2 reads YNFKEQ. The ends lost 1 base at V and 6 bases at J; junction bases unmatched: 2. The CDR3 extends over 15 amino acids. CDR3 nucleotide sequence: TGTGCCAGCAGCCAAGCCGGGACAGGGGATGAAAAACTGTTTTTT. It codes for CASSQAGTGDEKLFF.

The CDR3 DNA reads as TGTGCCAGCAGCTTAGAGACTAGCGGGGAGAGCTCCTACGAGCAGTACTTC. Protein sequence: CASSLETSGESSYEQYF. J is TRBJ2-7 and V is TRBV7-2, with 11 bases fitting TRBD2. The CDR3 has 17 residues. With V trimmed by 1 base and J by 0 bases, 5 bases remained unmatched. The V gene's germline CDR1 is SGHTA and CDR2 FQGNSA.

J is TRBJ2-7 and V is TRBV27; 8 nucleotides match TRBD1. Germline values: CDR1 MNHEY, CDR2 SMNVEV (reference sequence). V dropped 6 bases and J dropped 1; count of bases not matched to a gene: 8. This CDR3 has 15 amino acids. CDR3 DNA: TGTGCCAGCAGACGGACAGGGATCCAGTCCTACGAGCAGTACTTC. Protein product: CASRRTGIQSYEQYF.

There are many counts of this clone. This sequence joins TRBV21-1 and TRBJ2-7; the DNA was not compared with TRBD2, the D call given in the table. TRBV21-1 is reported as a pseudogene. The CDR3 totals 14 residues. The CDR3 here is CASSATRPCYEQYF. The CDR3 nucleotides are TGTGCCAGCAGCGCCACTAGGCCCTGTTACGAGCAGTACTTC.

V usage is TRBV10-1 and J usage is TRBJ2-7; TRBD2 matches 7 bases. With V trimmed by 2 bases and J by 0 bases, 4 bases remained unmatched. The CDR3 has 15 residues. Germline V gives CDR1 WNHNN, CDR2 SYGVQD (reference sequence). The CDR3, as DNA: TGCGCCAGCAGTGAGGTAGCGGGTAGCTCCTACGAGCAGTACTTC. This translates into CASSEVAGSSYEQYF.

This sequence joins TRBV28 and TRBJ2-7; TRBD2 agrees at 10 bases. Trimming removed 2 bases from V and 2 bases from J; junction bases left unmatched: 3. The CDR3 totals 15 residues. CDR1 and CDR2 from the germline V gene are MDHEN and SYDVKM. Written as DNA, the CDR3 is TGTGCCAGCAGTTTACGGCTAGCGGGAGCCTACGAGCAGTACTTC. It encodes CASSLRLAGAYEQYF.

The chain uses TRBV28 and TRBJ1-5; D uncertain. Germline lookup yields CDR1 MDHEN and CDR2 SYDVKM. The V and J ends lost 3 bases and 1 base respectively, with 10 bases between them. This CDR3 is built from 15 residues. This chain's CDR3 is CASSFSGSSNQPQHF. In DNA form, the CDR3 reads TGTGCCAGCAGTTTTTCCGGGTCGAGCAATCAGCCCCAGCATTTT.

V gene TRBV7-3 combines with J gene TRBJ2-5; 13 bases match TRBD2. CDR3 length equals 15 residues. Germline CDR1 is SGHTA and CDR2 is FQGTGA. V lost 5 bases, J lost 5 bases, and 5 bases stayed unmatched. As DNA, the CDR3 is TGTGCCAGCAGCGCCGGGACTAGCGGGACTGAGACCCAGTACTTC. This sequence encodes CASSAGTSGTETQYF.

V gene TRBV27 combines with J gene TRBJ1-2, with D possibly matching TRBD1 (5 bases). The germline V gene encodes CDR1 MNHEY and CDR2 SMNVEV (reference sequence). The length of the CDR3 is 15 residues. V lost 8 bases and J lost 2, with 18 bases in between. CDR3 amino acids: CASGGTGTPNYGYTF. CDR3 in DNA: TGTGCCAGCGGGGGGACCGGGACGCCCAACTATGGCTACACCTTC.

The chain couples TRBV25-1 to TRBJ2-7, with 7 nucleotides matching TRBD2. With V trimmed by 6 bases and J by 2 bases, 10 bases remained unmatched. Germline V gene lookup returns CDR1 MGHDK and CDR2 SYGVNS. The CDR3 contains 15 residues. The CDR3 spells CASSLGSSGAYEQYF. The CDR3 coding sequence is TGTGCCAGCAGCTTGGGGTCTAGCGGAGCCTACGAGCAGTACTTC.

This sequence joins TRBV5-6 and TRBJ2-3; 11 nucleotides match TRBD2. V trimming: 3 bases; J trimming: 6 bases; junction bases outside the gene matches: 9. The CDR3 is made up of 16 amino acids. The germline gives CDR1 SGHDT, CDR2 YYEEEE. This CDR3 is CASSWAGLAGGDTQYF. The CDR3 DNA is TGTGCCAGCAGCTGGGCGGGGCTAGCGGGAGGTGATACGCAGTATTTT.

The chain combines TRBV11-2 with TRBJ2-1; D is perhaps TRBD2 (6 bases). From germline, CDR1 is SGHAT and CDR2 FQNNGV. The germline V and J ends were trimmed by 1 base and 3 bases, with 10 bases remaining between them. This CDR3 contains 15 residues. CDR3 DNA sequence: TGTGCCAGCAGCTTAGGACTAGTTTTCTACAATGAGCAGTTCTTC. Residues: CASSLGLVFYNEQFF. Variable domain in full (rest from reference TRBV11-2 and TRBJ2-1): EAGVAQSPRYKIIEKRQSVAFWCNPISGHATLYWYQQILGQGPKLLIQFQNNGVVDDSQLPKDRFSAERLKGVDSTLKIQPAKLEDSAVYLCASSLGLVFYNEQFFGPGTRLTVL.